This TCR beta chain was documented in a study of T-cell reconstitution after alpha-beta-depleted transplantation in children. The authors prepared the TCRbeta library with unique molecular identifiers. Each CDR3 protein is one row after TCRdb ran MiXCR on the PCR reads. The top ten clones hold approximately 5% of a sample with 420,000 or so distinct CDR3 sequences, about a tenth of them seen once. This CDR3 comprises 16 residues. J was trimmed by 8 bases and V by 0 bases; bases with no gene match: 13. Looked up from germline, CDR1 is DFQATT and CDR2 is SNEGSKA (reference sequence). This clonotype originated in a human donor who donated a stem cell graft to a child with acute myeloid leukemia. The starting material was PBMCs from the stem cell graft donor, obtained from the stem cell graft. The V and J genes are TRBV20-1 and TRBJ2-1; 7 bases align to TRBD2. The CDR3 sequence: CSARDFLASRGDEQFF. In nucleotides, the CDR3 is TGCAGTGCTAGAGATTTTCTAGCTAGTCGGGGGGATGAGCAGTTCTTC.